This entry lists 19 T cell receptor beta chains sequenced from one sample in a study of control samples from healthy donors and cancer patients. The method was immunoSEQ multiplex PCR; TCRdb's version includes in-frame clones alone and lacks a portion of them. Counted here are roughly 150,000 clones, approximately 90% occurring once; the ten biggest clones make up about 0.64%. Sequencing was performed on blood. These TCRs come from a woman in her 30s in good health.

V usage is TRBV6-6 and J usage is TRBJ1-3, with no clear D. The CDR3 has 13 amino acids. Germline V gene lookup returns CDR1 MNHNY and CDR2 SVGAGI (reference sequence). The V end was cut by 4 bases, the J end by 0 bases, with 4 bases between. The CDR3 DNA reads as TGTGCCAGCAGTTTTCCCTCTGGAAACACCATATATTTT. Translation: CASSFPSGNTIYF.

This clone has only a few counts. The chain carries TRBV2 and TRBJ2-7; 8 bases line up with TRBD1. The CDR3 has 14 residues. Germline CDR1 is SNHLY and CDR2 is FYNNEI. The V segment lost 5 bases and the J segment 2 bases; nucleotides outside the gene matches: 5. The CDR3 nucleotides read TGTGCCAGCAGTCAGACGGACAGGGCCTACGAGCAGTACTTC. This gives the protein CASSQTDRAYEQYF.

The gene calls are TRBV19 and TRBJ2-5; no definite D call. Trimming left V 7 bases short and J 2 bases short, with 11 bases between. Germline V gene lookup returns CDR1 LNHDA and CDR2 SQIVND (reference sequence). This CDR3 contains 13 residues. CDR3 loop: CASKVRSQETQYF. Here the CDR3 DNA reads TGTGCCAGTAAAGTGAGGTCACAAGAGACCCAGTACTTC.

This clone was found once. This sequence joins TRBV19 and TRBJ1-3, with D possibly TRBD1 on 6 matching bases. The CDR3 is 16 residues long. Germline CDR1 is LNHDA and CDR2 is SQIVND (reference sequence). Trimming removed 3 bases at V and 4 bases at J, with 16 bases between. CDR3 DNA: TGTGCCAGTAGTATGAGTCCACAGGGCGAAGGAAACACCATATATTTT. Encoded protein: CASSMSPQGEGNTIYF.

The V and J genes are TRBV5-6 and TRBJ1-1; D is perhaps TRBD1 (5 bases). Germline CDR1 is SGHDT and CDR2 is YYEEEE. Trimming stripped 3 bases from V and 10 bases from J, with 13 bases between. The CDR3 consists of 12 residues. The CDR3 bases are TGTGCCAGCAGCTGGGGCCCGTGGGGAGCTTTCTTT. This codes for CASSWGPWGAFF.

The rearrangement uses TRBV7-3 and TRBJ2-7, with TRBD2 matching over 13 bases. This CDR3 contains 15 residues. Germline V lookup: CDR1 SGHTA, CDR2 FQGTGA. Trimming at V came to 5 bases and at J to 8 bases, leaving 9 bases not matched to a gene. CDR3 protein: CASSLGLAGESKQYF. For the CDR3, the DNA is TGTGCCAGCAGCCTTGGACTAGCGGGGGAGTCGAAGCAGTACTTC.

V is TRBV12-3 or TRBV12-4 and J is TRBJ1-5; perhaps TRBD1 as D (5 bases). V shed 2 bases and J shed 15 bases, with 14 bases lying between them. The CDR3 consists of 12 residues. This CDR3 reads CASSLTGHGTHF. The CDR3 DNA is TGTGCCAGCAGTTTAACGGGGCACGGAACGCATTTT.

The chain joins TRBV28 to TRBJ1-3; D perhaps matches TRBD1 (5 bases). The CDR3 is made up of 15 amino acids. Germline loops: CDR1 MDHEN, CDR2 SYDVKM. Trimming pared 2 bases from V and 3 bases from J, leaving 11 bases between. In DNA, the CDR3 is TGTGCCAGCAGTTTACGGGGAAGGGGTGGAAACACCATATATTTT. Translated, it gives CASSLRGRGGNTIYF. Supplemented by reference TRBV28 and TRBJ1-3, the full variable domain reads DVKVTQSSRYLVKRTGEKVFLECVQDMDHENMFWYRQDPGLGLRLIYFSYDVKMKEKGDIPEGYSVSREKKERFSLILESASTNQTSMYLCASSLRGRGGNTIYFGEGSWLTVV.

The V and J genes are TRBV5-1 and TRBJ1-1; TRBD1 might be the D (5 bases). The CDR3 extends over 15 amino acids. Trimming removed 0 bases at V and 1 base at J, with 10 bases between. Germline V gene data show CDR1 as SGHRS and CDR2 as YFSETQ. The CDR3: CASSLVSGGNTEAFF. The CDR3 DNA sequence: TGCGCCAGCAGCTTGGTGTCCGGGGGGAACACTGAAGCTTTCTTT.

This clone was observed a few times. J is TRBJ1-5 and V is TRBV27, with D perhaps TRBD1 (6 bases). V dropped 2 bases and J dropped 4 bases, with 12 bases sitting between them. Germline assignment: CDR1 MNHEY and CDR2 SMNVEV (reference sequence). The CDR3 runs 15 residues. CDR3 protein: CASSLRGARNQPQHF. The CDR3 region has the DNA TGTGCCAGCAGTTTACGGGGGGCTAGGAATCAGCCCCAGCATTTT.

The genes are TRBV25-1 and TRBJ1-2, with a possible D match to TRBD1 (5 bases). The length of the CDR3 is 12 residues. V shed 1 base and J shed 8 bases, with 8 bases lying between them. Germline values: CDR1 MGHDK, CDR2 SYGVNS. The CDR3 region has the DNA TGTGCCAGCAGTGAATGGGGCCGCGGCTACACCTTC. This encodes CASSEWGRGYTF.

The chain combines TRBV21-1 with TRBJ1-4. TRBV21-1 is recorded as a pseudogene. The CDR3 has 15 amino acids. CDR3 sequence: CASTAVESTNEKLFF. CDR3 nucleotides: TGTGCCAGCACCGCAGTCGAGAGCACTAATGAAAAACTGTTTTTT.

The gene calls are TRBV27 and TRBJ2-7, with no clear D. CDR1 and CDR2 from the germline V gene are MNHEY and SMNVEV (reference sequence). V was cut by 2 bases and J by 3 bases, with 11 bases left in between. CDR3 size: 14 residues. The CDR3 region is CASSLLGRYYEQYF. Here the CDR3 DNA reads TGTGCCAGCAGTTTACTGGGCAGATACTACGAGCAGTACTTC.

This clone turned up a few times. This sequence joins TRBV4-3 and TRBJ2-6, with 10 bases matching TRBD2. There are 17 residues in the CDR3. The ends lost 0 bases at V and 1 base at J; junction bases unmatched: 0. Per the germline V gene, CDR1 is LGHNA and CDR2 is YSLEER. This CDR3 is CASSQDSGRSGANVLTF. Here the CDR3 DNA reads TGCGCCAGCAGCCAAGATAGCGGGAGGTCTGGGGCCAACGTCCTGACTTTC.

This clone was counted many times. The V call is TRBV20-1, the J call TRBJ2-7; TRBD2 matches at 8 bases. Looked up from germline, CDR1 is DFQATT and CDR2 is SNEGSKA (reference sequence). The CDR3 sequence is 15 residues long. V lost 3 bases and J lost 4; bases outside the gene matches: 11. The CDR3 DNA is TGCAGTGCTAGTCCCCTGAGCGGGAGTAAATACGAGCAGTACTTC. Translation gives CSASPLSGSKYEQYF.

The V gene is TRBV6-5, the J gene TRBJ2-7, with 8 bases lining up with TRBD2. The CDR3 is made up of 15 amino acids. CDR1 is MNHEY, CDR2 SVGAGI, per germline. Germline trimming cut 0 bases from V and 2 bases from J; bases unmatched to any gene: 3. In DNA form, the CDR3 reads TGTGCCAGCAGTTACTCCCGGGGGGGGACCTACGAGCAGTACTTC. Translation: CASSYSRGGTYEQYF.

The sample holds one count of this clone. J is TRBJ1-2 and V is TRBV6-5; 11 nucleotides line up with TRBD1. The CDR3 is 15 residues long. Germline V lookup: CDR1 MNHEY, CDR2 SVGAGI. V lost 7 bases to trimming and J lost 4 bases; unmatched junction nucleotides: 8. CDR3 bases: TGTGCCAGCACCGAGGACAGGGGGCGGGTCTATGGCTACACCTTC. Residues: CASTEDRGRVYGYTF.

The rearrangement links TRBV28 to TRBJ1-3; 10 positions match TRBD1. CDR1 MDHEN and CDR2 SYDVKM come from the germline V gene. The CDR3 spans 15 residues. V was pared by 5 bases and J by 4 bases, with 5 bases of the junction left unmatched. In nucleotides, the CDR3 is TGTGCCAGCAGTCCCGGGACAGGGGAAGGAAACACCATATATTTT. It codes for CASSPGTGEGNTIYF.

This chain links TRBV12-3 or TRBV12-4 with TRBJ2-5; D unclear. This CDR3 contains 12 residues. Trimming took 5 bases from V and 1 from J, leaving 5 bases between them. The CDR3, as DNA: TGTGCCAGCAGTCCGGGCCAAGAGACCCAGTACTTC. Translated, it gives CASSPGQETQYF.